This T cell receptor (beta chain) derives from a study of T cells after yellow fever vaccination (dated by TCRdb to between 2018 and 2020). Context from the whole study: Libraries from fractions with low cell numbers were prepared with the SMART-Seq v4 Ultra Low Input RNA kit. To follow T-cell clones before and after both primary and booster YFV17D yellow fever vaccination, bulk TCR alpha and beta repertoires underwent longitudinal sequencing. The cohort comprised two healthy male donors, one aged 18 to 30 and one aged 30 to 39 years. Bulk PBMC replicates and cell subsets were isolated from blood drawn at multiple timepoints before and after both primary and secondary immunization. The study at large found these results: The secondary T-cell response was weaker than the primary response but faster, peaking on day 5 instead of day 15. A small fraction of clonotypes showed up in both the CD4 and CD8 compartments, probably as a result of convergent recombination. After the booster, most clones that had expanded after primary vaccination were detected again (around 96% of CD4 and over 75% of CD8), suggesting broad maintenance of memory. Computational filtering was needed because FACS-sorted repertoires could contain abundant contaminating clonotypes from the bulk population. Because the study included only a couple of donors, the extent to which the findings can be generalized is limited.

At least ten counts were recorded for this clonotype. Nothing much larger sits one base from this clone, and base qualities are not available. The treatment or condition label of this sample denotes: live attenuated yellow fever vaccine strain. PBMCs were isolated from peripheral blood using a standard Ficoll-Paque protocol. Epitope-specific CD8 T cells were sorted with a dextramer loaded with the yellow fever NS4B epitope peptide, and anti-CD3 and anti-CD8 staining was applied. RNA was extracted with TriZol from bulk PBMCs, CD4 and CD8 fractions, and dextramer-positive and dextramer-negative fractions. TCR cDNA was made using 5'RACE template switching, a step that added a universal primer site and unique molecular identifiers. Priming of cDNA synthesis was performed from both the TCR alpha and TCR beta constant segments. Two PCR steps were used to amplify libraries, with sample barcodes and sequencing adapters being added in the second step. Sequencing of the libraries was done on either Illumina HiSeq 2500 (2x100 bp) or NovaSeq (2x150 bp). In the source study's methods: Demultiplexing of reads and collapsing into UMI consensus sequences were performed with MIGEC, and V(D)J alignment was carried out with MiXCR. Clonotypes responding to the vaccine were identified with edgeR on replicate PBMC samples, with the criteria of FDR below 0.01 and a log2 fold change above 5 up to day 15. CD4 or CD8 identity was assigned to each bulk clonotype according to whether the clonotype was present at higher abundance in the sequenced CD4 repertoire or the sequenced CD8 repertoire. Clonotypes enriched at least 10-fold in dextramer-positive versus dextramer-negative fractions were classed as NS4B-specific, and CD4-biased clonotypes were left out. TCRdb reprocessed the public reads (quality trimming at Q25 with fastp, clone calling with MiXCR) and kept in-frame beta chains. Rows are combined by CDR3 protein, so each entry shows the most common genes and DNA. TCRdb's processing, not the study's, gives the V and J calls here. The sample includes 40,000 or so distinct CDR3 sequences, with roughly 7% observed a single time. The top ten clones comprise roughly 15% of the sample.

The sample consisted of CD8+ T cells not binding an NS4B(214-222) dextramer, sorted from PBMCs, taken 45 days after the yellow fever booster vaccination. In the paper's terms, the cell subset or site label means: NS4B epitope dextramer-negative CD8 T cells. This sequence originates from a man aged 25 to 40 who received the YFV17D yellow fever vaccine.

The DNA is as follows: TGTGCCAGCAGCGAGGGACTAGCGCCATCCTACGAGCAGTACTTC. It is translated as CASSEGLAPSYEQYF. The chain is made from TRBV9 and TRBJ2-7; 10 central bases correspond to TRBD2. Trimming removed 3 bases from V and 1 base from J; the gene matches leave 4 bases unexplained. From the germline V gene, CDR1 is SGDLS and CDR2 is YYNGEE. Counted from cysteine to phenylalanine, this CDR3 has 15 amino acids. The only DNA kept is the CDR3, 45 bases in frame from the first base.